The clone carrying this T cell receptor (beta chain) was found a few times. Germline assignment: CDR1 SNHLY and CDR2 FYNNEI. The V end was cut by 2 bases, the J end by 5 bases, with 12 bases between. CDR3 length equals 14 residues. A single record per CDR3 protein comes from TCRdb applying MiXCR to the reads. The sample holds some 90,000 distinct CDR3 sequences, roughly 28% seen once. This record comes from a study of type 1 regulatory T cells. Sequenced sample: CD4+ T cells, either the whole sample or a sorted fraction (not recorded which). The TCR sequence derives from a human donor in good health. V usage is TRBV2 and J usage is TRBJ2-5; D gene ambiguous. The CDR3 DNA follows: TGTGCCAGCAGTGAACTTCGATCTGCGGAGACCCAGTACTTC. It translates to CASSELRSAETQYF.